The source of this T cell receptor beta chain is a study of monozygotic twins with inflammatory bowel disease. CDR3 size: 15 residues. The germline V gene encodes CDR1 GTSNPN and CDR2 SVGIG (reference sequence). With the 5' RACE reads reprocessed, TCRdb shows one record per CDR3 protein and no DNA. The specimen's table records approximately 400,000 distinct CDR3 sequences. The sequencing input was blood. The chain links TRBV30 to TRBJ2-1; TCRdb lists TRBD2, though no DNA is available to test this call. This receptor was identified in a human donor with ulcerative colitis or Crohn's disease, or a healthy co-twin of an affected twin (not recorded which). CDR3 region: CAWTGLAGGPGEQFF.